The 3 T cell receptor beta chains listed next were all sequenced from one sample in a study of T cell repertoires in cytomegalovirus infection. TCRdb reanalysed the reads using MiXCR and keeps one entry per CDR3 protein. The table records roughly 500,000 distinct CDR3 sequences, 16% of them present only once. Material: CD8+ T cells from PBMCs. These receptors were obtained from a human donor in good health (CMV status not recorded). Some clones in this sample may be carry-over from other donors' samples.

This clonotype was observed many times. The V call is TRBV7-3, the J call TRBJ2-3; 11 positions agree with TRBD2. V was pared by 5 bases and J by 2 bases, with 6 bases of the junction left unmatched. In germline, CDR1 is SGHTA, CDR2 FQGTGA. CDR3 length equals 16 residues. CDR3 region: CASSPIAGGVTDTQYF. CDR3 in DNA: TGTGCCAGCAGCCCCATAGCGGGAGGGGTCACAGATACGCAGTATTTT.

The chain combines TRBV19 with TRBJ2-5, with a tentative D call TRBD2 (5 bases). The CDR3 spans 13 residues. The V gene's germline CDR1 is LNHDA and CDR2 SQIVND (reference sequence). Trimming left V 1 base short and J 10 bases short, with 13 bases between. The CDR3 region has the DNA TGTGCCAGTAGTATAGCCCTCCGTCGGGACCAGTACTTC. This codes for CASSIALRRDQYF.

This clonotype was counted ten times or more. CDR3 nucleotides: TGCGCCAGCAGTCAATCCGGGGGAGGGTTCTTC. Protein sequence: CASSQSGGGFF. The V gene is TRBV10-2, the J gene TRBJ2-1, with D perhaps TRBD2 (6 bases). This CDR3 is built from 11 residues. Trimming removed 5 bases from V and 15 bases from J, with 14 bases in between. CDR1 and CDR2 (germline): WSHSY, SAAADI.